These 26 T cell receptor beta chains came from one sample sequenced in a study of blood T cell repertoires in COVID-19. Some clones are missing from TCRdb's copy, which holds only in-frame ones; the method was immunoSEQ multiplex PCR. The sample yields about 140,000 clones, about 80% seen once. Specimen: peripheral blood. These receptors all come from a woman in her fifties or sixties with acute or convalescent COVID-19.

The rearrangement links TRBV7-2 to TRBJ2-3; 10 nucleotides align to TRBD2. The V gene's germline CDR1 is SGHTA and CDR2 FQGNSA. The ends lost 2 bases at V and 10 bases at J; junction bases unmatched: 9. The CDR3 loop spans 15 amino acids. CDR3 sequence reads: CASSLSPPLAGAQYF. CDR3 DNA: TGTGCCAGCAGCTTATCTCCCCCGCTAGCGGGAGCGCAGTATTTT.

The CDR3 loop is CATGLAGEVDTQYF. Here the CDR3 DNA reads TGTGCCACCGGACTAGCGGGAGAGGTAGATACGCAGTATTTT. The chain joins TRBV24-1 to TRBJ2-3; 13 nucleotides match TRBD2. The V segment lost 9 bases and the J segment 5 bases; nucleotides outside the gene matches: 4. The CDR3 runs 14 residues. CDR1 and CDR2 from the germline V gene are KGHDR and SFDVKD.

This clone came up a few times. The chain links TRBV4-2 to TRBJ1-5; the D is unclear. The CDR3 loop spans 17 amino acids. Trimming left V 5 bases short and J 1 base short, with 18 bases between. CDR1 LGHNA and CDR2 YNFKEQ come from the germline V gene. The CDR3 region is CASSESASTGSNQPQHF. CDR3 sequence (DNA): TGTGCCAGCAGCGAGAGCGCGTCGACGGGGAGCAATCAGCCCCAGCATTTT.

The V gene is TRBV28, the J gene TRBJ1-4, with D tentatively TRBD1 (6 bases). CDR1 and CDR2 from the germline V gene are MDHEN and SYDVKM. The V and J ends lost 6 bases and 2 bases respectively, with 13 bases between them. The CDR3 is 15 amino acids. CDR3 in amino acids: CASRETGMTNEKLFF. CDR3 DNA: TGTGCCAGCAGGGAAACAGGGATGACTAATGAAAAACTGTTTTTT.

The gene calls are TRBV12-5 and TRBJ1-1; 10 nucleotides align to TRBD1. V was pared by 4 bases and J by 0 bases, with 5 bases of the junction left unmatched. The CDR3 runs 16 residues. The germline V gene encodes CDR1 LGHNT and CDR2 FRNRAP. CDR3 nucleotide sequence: TGTGCTAGTGGTTCCGGGACAGGGGACATGAACACTGAAGCTTTCTTT. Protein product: CASGSGTGDMNTEAFF.

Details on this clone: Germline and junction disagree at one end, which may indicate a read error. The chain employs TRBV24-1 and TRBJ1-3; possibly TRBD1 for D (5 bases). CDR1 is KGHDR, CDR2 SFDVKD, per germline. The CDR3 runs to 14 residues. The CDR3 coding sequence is TGTGCCACCAGTGGGTCAGGGACTGGGAACACCATATATTTT. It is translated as CATSGSGTGNTIYF.

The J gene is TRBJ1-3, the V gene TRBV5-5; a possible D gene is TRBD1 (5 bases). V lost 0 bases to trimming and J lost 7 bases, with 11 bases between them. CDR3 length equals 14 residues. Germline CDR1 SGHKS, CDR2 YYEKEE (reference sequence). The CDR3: CASSLDGAGNTIYF. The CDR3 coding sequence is TGTGCCAGCAGCTTGGATGGGGCGGGGAACACCATATATTTT.

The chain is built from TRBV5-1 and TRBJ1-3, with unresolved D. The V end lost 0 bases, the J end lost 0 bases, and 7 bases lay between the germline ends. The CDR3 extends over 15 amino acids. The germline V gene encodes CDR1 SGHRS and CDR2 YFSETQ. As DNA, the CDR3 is TGCGCCAGCAGCTTGGACTCGTTCTCTGGAAACACCATATATTTT. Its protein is CASSLDSFSGNTIYF.

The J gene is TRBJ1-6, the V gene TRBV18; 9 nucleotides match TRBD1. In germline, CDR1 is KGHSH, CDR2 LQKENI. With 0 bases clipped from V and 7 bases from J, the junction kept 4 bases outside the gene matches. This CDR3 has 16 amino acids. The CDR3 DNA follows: TGTGCCAGCTCACCACCGGGGACAGGGAAAAATTCACCCCTCCACTTT. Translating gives CASSPPGTGKNSPLHF.

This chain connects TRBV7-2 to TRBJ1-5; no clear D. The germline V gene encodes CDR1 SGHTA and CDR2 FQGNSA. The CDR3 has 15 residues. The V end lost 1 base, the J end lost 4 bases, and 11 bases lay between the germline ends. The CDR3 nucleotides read TGTGCCAGCAGCTTAGAATTGGCCAGGAATCAGCCCCAGCATTTT. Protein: CASSLELARNQPQHF.

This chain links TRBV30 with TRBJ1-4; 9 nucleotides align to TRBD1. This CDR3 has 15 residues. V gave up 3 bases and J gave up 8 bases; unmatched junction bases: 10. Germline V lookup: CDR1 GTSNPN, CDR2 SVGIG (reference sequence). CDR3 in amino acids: CAWSPGQGLREKLFF. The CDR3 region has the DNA TGTGCCTGGAGCCCGGGACAGGGCCTAAGGGAAAAACTGTTTTTT. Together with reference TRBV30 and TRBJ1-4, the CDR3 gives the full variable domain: SQTIHQWPATLVQPVGSPLSLECTVEGTSNPNLYWYRQAAGRGLQLLFYSVGIGQISSEVPQNLSASRPQDRQFILSSKKLLLSDSGFYLCAWSPGQGLREKLFFGSGTQLSVL.

In nucleotides, the CDR3 is TGTGCCAGCAGCGCCGGACTAGGAGTCTATGAGCAGTTCTTC. This sequence encodes CASSAGLGVYEQFF. The V gene is TRBV9, the J gene TRBJ2-1; 7 bases agree with TRBD2. The CDR3 extends over 14 amino acids. Germline-derived CDR1 and CDR2 are SGDLS and YYNGEE. Trimming removed 3 bases from V and 8 bases from J; junction bases left unmatched: 8.

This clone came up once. CDR3 in DNA: TGTGCCAGCAGTCCAGGGATTAACACTGAAGCTTTCTTT. Its protein is CASSPGINTEAFF. V usage is TRBV12-3 or TRBV12-4 and J usage is TRBJ1-1, with D perhaps TRBD1 (5 bases). Trimming left V 5 bases short and J 2 bases short, with 9 bases between. The CDR3 totals 13 residues.

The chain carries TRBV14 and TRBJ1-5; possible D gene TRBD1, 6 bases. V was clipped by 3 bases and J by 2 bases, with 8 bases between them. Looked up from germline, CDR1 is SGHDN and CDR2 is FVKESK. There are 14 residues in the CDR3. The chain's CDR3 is CASSQTGGNQPQHF. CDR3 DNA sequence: TGTGCCAGCAGCCAGACAGGTGGCAATCAGCCCCAGCATTTT.

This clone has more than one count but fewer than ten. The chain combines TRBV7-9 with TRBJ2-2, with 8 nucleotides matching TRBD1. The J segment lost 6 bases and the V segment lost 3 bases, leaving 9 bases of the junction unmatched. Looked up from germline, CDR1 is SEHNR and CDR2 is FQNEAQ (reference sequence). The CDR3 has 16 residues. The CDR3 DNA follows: TGTGCCAGCAGCTTTAACAGGGGGGAGAATGCCGGGGAGCTGTTTTTT. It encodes CASSFNRGENAGELFF.

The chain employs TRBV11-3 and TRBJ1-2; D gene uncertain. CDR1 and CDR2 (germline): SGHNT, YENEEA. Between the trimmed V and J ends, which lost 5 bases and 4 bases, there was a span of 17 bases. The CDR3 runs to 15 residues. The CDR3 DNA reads TGTGCCAGCAGCCCTTCCGGACGGGAGATCTATGGCTACACCTTC. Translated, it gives CASSPSGREIYGYTF.

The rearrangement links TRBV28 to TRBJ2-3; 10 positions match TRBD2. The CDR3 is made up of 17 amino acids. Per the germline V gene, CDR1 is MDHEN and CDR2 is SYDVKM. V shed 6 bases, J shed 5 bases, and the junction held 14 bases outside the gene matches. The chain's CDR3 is CASSLFSGLAGEDTQYF. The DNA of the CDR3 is TGTGCCAGCAGCCTGTTCTCGGGGCTAGCGGGAGAAGATACGCAGTATTTT.

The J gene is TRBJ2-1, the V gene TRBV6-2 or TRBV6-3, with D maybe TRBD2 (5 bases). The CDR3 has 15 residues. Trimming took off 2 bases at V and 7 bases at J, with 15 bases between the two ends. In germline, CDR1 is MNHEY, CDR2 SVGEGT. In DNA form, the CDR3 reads TGTGCCAGCAGTTACGAAGCGGTTTTAAATAATGAGCAGTTCTTC. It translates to CASSYEAVLNNEQFF.

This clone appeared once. The CDR3 coding sequence is TGTGCCAGCAGGGACGACAGGGGGAACACCGGGGAGCTGTTTTTT. Translated: CASRDDRGNTGELFF. The J gene is TRBJ2-2, the V gene TRBV9; 8 bases are shared with TRBD1. The CDR3 is 15 amino acids. Losses at the gene ends were 5 bases for V and 1 base for J; bases not matched to a gene: 4. The germline gives CDR1 SGDLS, CDR2 YYNGEE.

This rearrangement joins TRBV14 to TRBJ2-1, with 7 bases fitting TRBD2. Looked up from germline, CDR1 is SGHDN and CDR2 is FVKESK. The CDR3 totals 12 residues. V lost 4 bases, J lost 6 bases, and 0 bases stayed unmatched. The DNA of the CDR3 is TGTGCCAGCAGCCCTAGCGGCAATGAGCAGTTCTTC. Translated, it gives CASSPSGNEQFF.

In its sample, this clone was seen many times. CDR3 DNA sequence: TGTGCCAGCAGCTGGGGCCTCGGGGAGCTGTTTTTT. As protein: CASSWGLGELFF. The genes are TRBV5-8 and TRBJ2-2, with D perhaps TRBD1 (5 bases). V lost 3 bases and J 7 bases, leaving 7 bases between the germline ends. The CDR3 length is 12 residues. The germline CDR1 and CDR2 sequences are SGHTS and YDEGEE.

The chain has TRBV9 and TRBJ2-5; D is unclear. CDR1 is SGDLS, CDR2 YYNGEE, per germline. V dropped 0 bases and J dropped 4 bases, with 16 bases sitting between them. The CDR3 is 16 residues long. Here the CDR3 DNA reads TGTGCCAGCAGCGTAGGAGCCCTAGTTTTTAGAGAGACCCAGTACTTC. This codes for CASSVGALVFRETQYF.

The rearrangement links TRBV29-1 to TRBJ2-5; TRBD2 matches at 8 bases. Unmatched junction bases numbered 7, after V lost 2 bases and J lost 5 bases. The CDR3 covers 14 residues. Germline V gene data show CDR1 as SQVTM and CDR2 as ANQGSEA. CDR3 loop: CSVENGGVGETQYF. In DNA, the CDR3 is TGCAGCGTTGAAAACGGGGGGGTAGGGGAGACCCAGTACTTC.

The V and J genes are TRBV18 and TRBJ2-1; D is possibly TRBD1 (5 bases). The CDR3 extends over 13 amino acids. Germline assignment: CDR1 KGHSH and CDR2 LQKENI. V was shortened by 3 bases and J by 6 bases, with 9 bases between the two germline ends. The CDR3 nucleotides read TGTGCCAGCTCACCCAGCCAGGGCAATGAGCAGTTCTTC. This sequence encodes CASSPSQGNEQFF. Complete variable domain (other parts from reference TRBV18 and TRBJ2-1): NAGVMQNPRHLVRRRGQEARLRCSPMKGHSHVYWYRQLPEEGLKFMVYLQKENIIDESGMPKERFSAEFPKEGPSILRIQQVVRGDSAAYFCASSPSQGNEQFFGPGTRLTVL.

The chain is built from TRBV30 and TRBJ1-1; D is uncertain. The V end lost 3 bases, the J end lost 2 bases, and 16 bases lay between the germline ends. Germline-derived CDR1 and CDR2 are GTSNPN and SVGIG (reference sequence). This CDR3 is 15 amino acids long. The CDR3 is CAWRVVPPVNTEAFF. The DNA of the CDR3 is TGTGCCTGGAGAGTTGTACCGCCAGTCAACACTGAAGCTTTCTTT.

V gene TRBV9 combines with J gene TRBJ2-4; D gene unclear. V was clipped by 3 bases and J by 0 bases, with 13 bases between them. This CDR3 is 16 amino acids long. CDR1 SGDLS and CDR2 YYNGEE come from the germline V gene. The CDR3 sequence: CASSATPAVAKNIQYF. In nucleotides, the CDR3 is TGTGCCAGCAGCGCCACTCCCGCGGTAGCCAAAAACATTCAGTACTTC.